This is a list of T cell receptor beta chains from one sample in a study of blood T cell repertoires in COVID-19. Profiling relied on immunoSEQ multiplex PCR, and the TCRdb table lists in-frame clones only, not all of them. The data contain about 49,000 clones, 86% of them singletons. Material: peripheral blood. These receptors were obtained from a middle-aged man with active COVID-19. Each CDR3 is given with its conserved first and last residue. Fields, in order: CDR3 protein, CDR3 DNA, J gene, V gene, D gene. A D gene is named only where the DNA matches it firmly.

CASSLSYRDSLQETQYF TGTGCCAGCAGTTTATCGTACCGGGACAGCCTACAAGAGACCCAGTACTTC TRBJ2-5 TRBV27 TRBD1
CAISQGGGATYEQYF TGTGCCATCAGTCAAGGAGGGGGGGCGACGTACGAGCAGTACTTC TRBJ2-7 TRBV10-3 NA
CASSFFSGETQYF TGTGCCAGCAGCTTTTTTAGCGGGGAGACCCAGTACTTC TRBJ2-5 TRBV7-3 TRBD2
CASSSGAGTSPYNEQFF TGTGCCAGCAGCTCGGGAGCCGGGACTAGCCCCTACAATGAGCAGTTCTTC TRBJ2-1 TRBV13 TRBD2
CASIGLAGPRTGELFF TGTGCCAGCATTGGACTAGCGGGACCCCGGACCGGGGAGCTGTTTTTT TRBJ2-2 TRBV6-6 TRBD2
CAWSALADTEAFF TGTGCCTGGAGTGCTTTGGCGGACACTGAAGCTTTCTTT TRBJ1-1 TRBV30 NA
CATQTANYGYTF TGTGCCACCCAGACAGCTAACTATGGCTACACCTTC TRBJ1-2 TRBV6-5 NA
CASSLGGTSGSYEQYF TGTGCCAGCAGCCTGGGCGGGACTAGCGGCTCCTACGAGCAGTACTTC TRBJ2-7 TRBV4-2 TRBD2
CASSVAHFARTGELFF TGTGCCAGCAGCGTAGCCCACTTTGCGAGAACCGGGGAGCTGTTTTTT TRBJ2-2 TRBV9 NA
CASSSRTGNYGYTF TGTGCCAGCAGCTCAAGGACAGGGAACTATGGCTACACCTTC TRBJ1-2 TRBV7-8 TRBD1
CASSGSGETQYF TGCGCCAGCAGTGGCAGCGGAGAGACCCAGTACTTC TRBJ2-5 TRBV10-2 NA
CASRRGTLNTGELFF TGTGCCAGCAGACGAGGGACACTCAACACCGGGGAGCTGTTTTTT TRBJ2-2 TRBV7-9 NA
CATRLAGGRHEQYF TGTGCCACCCGACTAGCGGGAGGTCGCCACGAGCAGTACTTC TRBJ2-7 TRBV19 TRBD2
CASSPGQEYEQYF TGTGCCAGCTCTCCGGGACAGGAGTACGAGCAGTACTTC TRBJ2-7 TRBV7-3 TRBD1
CATAPRQGNEKLFF TGTGCCACCGCGCCCCGACAGGGGAATGAAAAACTGTTTTTT TRBJ1-4 TRBV10-3 TRBD1